This passage covers 26 T cell receptor beta chains from one sample sequenced in a study of OX40 agonist ivuxolimab in advanced cancers. Here immunoSEQ multiplex PCR was the method, and the copy in TCRdb shows in-frame clones only, minus some. The repertoire holds about 91,000 clones, around four fifths seen once, with around 1.1% in the top ten. Here the sequenced sample was CD4+ or CD8+ T cells sorted from blood, taken in a trial of the OX40 agonist ivuxolimab. The receptors shown here come from an adult with an advanced solid tumor such as melanoma, head and neck, liver or kidney cancer.

The chain couples TRBV7-2 to TRBJ2-2, with a weak D call TRBD1 (6 bases). Trimming took off 4 bases at V and 6 bases at J, with 9 bases between the two ends. The germline V gene has CDR1 SGHTA and CDR2 FQGNSA. There are 13 residues in the CDR3. The CDR3 reads CASSSQGSGELFF. DNA of the CDR3: TGTGCCAGCAGCTCCCAGGGGTCCGGGGAGCTGTTTTTT.

This chain links TRBV7-2 with TRBJ1-1; D uncertain. The CDR3 runs 14 residues. Trimming shortened V by 3 bases and J by 5 bases, and 13 bases separated the two germline ends. The germline V gene has CDR1 SGHTA and CDR2 FQGNSA. The CDR3 protein is CASSFGRVGTEAFF. In nucleotides, the CDR3 is TGTGCCAGCAGCTTCGGTAGGGTTGGGACTGAAGCTTTCTTT. The variable domain in full, completed from reference TRBV7-2 and TRBJ1-1, reads GAGVSQSPSNKVTEKGKDVELRCDPISGHTALYWYRQSLGQGLEFLIYFQGNSAPDKSGLPSDRFSAERTGGSVSTLTIQRTQQEDSAVYLCASSFGRVGTEAFFGQGTRLTVV.

The gene calls are TRBV7-9 and TRBJ1-6; TRBD1 matches at 8 bases. This CDR3 contains 14 residues. The trim removed 6 bases at V and 8 bases at J, leaving 6 bases unmatched. CDR1 SEHNR and CDR2 FQNEAQ come from the germline V gene (reference sequence). Here the CDR3 DNA reads TGTGCCAGCAGATTCACAGGGGGAGATTCACCCCTCCACTTT. This translates into CASRFTGGDSPLHF.

The rearrangement links TRBV9 to TRBJ1-1; unclear D gene. V lost 0 bases and J 7 bases, leaving 10 bases between the germline ends. Germline CDR1 and CDR2: SGDLS and YYNGEE. The CDR3 is 13 residues long. The CDR3 nucleotides read TGTGCCAGCAGCGTAGGGGGATTGGGTGAAGCTTTCTTT. Translated: CASSVGGLGEAFF.

This clone was detected only once. J is TRBJ2-7 and V is TRBV6-6; D is ambiguous. Looked up from germline, CDR1 is MNHNY and CDR2 is SVGAGI (reference sequence). The CDR3 is 14 amino acids. The V end was cut by 5 bases, the J end by 3 bases, with 14 bases between. As DNA, the CDR3 is TGTGCCAGCAGTCTCAAAGCAAGAGACTACGAGCAGTACTTC. As protein: CASSLKARDYEQYF.

The chain combines TRBV4-2 with TRBJ2-6, with 9 bases lining up with TRBD1. The CDR3 runs to 18 residues. Germline V gene data show CDR1 as LGHNA and CDR2 as YNFKEQ. Trimming took 4 bases from V and 0 from J; bases not matched to a gene: 7. The chain's CDR3 is CASSPIGTGFSGANVLTF. DNA for the CDR3: TGTGCCAGCAGCCCTATCGGGACAGGGTTCTCTGGGGCCAACGTCCTGACTTTC.

This rearrangement joins TRBV19 to TRBJ2-2, with D perhaps TRBD1 (8 bases). Trimming left V 4 bases short and J 5 bases short, with 14 bases between. Germline V gives CDR1 LNHDA, CDR2 SQIVND (reference sequence). The length of the CDR3 is 15 residues. The DNA for the CDR3 is TGTGCCAGTAGTAGAGACAGGGGAGGGACCGGGGAGCTGTTTTTT. Translated: CASSRDRGGTGELFF.

This clone was observed a single time. J is TRBJ1-4 and V is TRBV7-2; D call uncertain. The V and J ends lost 6 bases and 6 bases respectively, with 17 bases between them. The CDR3 runs to 15 residues. Germline V lookup: CDR1 SGHTA, CDR2 FQGNSA. Here the CDR3 reads CASSIRAEAYEKLFF. CDR3 nucleotide sequence: TGTGCCAGCAGTATCCGGGCCGAGGCTTATGAAAAACTGTTTTTT.

The V gene is TRBV11-1, the J gene TRBJ2-5; 7 nucleotides align to TRBD1. Trimming removed 7 bases from V and 0 bases from J; junction bases left unmatched: 11. This CDR3 spans 16 amino acids. Germline V lookup: CDR1 SGHAT, CDR2 FQDESV (reference sequence). The CDR3 nucleotides read TGTGCCAGCACAAGACAGGGTTTGGGGAACCAAGAGACCCAGTACTTC. Translating gives CASTRQGLGNQETQYF.

This clone was found once. V usage is TRBV2 and J usage is TRBJ2-2; 10 positions agree with TRBD2. The germline gives CDR1 SNHLY, CDR2 FYNNEI. CDR3 length: 15 residues. Trimming cost V 2 bases and J 7 bases; bases outside gene matches: 4. The CDR3 here is CASSESGGAFGELFF. For the CDR3, the DNA is TGTGCCAGCAGTGAAAGCGGGGGGGCCTTCGGGGAGCTGTTTTTT.

The rearrangement links TRBV6-5 to TRBJ1-3, with D uncertain. The CDR3 has 14 amino acids. The germline CDR1 and CDR2 sequences are MNHEY and SVGAGI. Trimming cost V 2 bases and J 0 bases, with 5 bases left between them. As DNA, the CDR3 is TGTGCCAGCAGTTACAGGCTCTCTGGAAACACCATATATTTT. It codes for CASSYRLSGNTIYF.

The CDR3 loop is CASSGLKAAFTDTQYF. CDR3 nucleotide sequence: TGTGCCAGCAGCGGCCTGAAGGCAGCCTTCACAGATACGCAGTATTTT. This chain connects TRBV5-8 to TRBJ2-3; D gene ambiguous. This CDR3 contains 16 residues. V gave up 4 bases and J gave up 2 bases, with 17 bases separating them. Germline V CDR1 and CDR2: SGHTS, YDEGEE.

The genes are TRBV6-1 and TRBJ1-3, with TRBD1 matching over 9 bases. Per the germline V gene, CDR1 is MNHNS and CDR2 is SASEGT. CDR3 length: 16 amino acids. After removal of 3 bases from V and 7 bases from J, the junction contained 10 bases not matched to a gene. In DNA, the CDR3 is TGTGCCAGCAGTGACGACGGACAGGGGAGGGGGAACACCATATATTTT. This gives the protein CASSDDGQGRGNTIYF.

The J gene is TRBJ2-2, the V gene TRBV28; D might be TRBD1 (6 bases). CDR3 length: 14 amino acids. Germline CDR1 MDHEN, CDR2 SYDVKM. Trimming cost V 11 bases and J 5 bases, with 18 bases left between them. The CDR3 DNA is TGTGCCGGTCAAACAGGGCCGGGGACCGGGGAGCTGTTTTTT. This gives the protein CAGQTGPGTGELFF.

The CDR3 DNA reads as TGTGCCAGCAGCGCATTAGCGGGGGGTGAAACAGATACGCAGTATTTT. It encodes CASSALAGGETDTQYF. This chain links TRBV9 with TRBJ2-3, with TRBD2 matching over 10 bases. Germline assignment: CDR1 SGDLS and CDR2 YYNGEE. The CDR3 has 16 residues. The junction had 7 bases not matched to a gene; V was cut back by 3 bases and J by 3 bases. Drawing the rest from reference TRBV9 and TRBJ2-3, the complete variable domain is DSGVTQTPKHLITATGQRVTLRCSPRSGDLSVYWYQQSLDQGLQFLIQYYNGEERAKGNILERFSAQQFPDLHSELNLSSLELGDSALYFCASSALAGGETDTQYFGPGTRLTVL.

The gene calls are TRBV7-7 and TRBJ2-1, with TRBD2 identical over 9 bases. Per germline, CDR1 SSHAT and CDR2 FNYEAQ (reference sequence). The V gene end was trimmed by 1 base and the J gene end by 8 bases; junction bases not matched to a gene: 6. This CDR3 is 15 amino acids long. CDR3 residues: CASSLGRGGIDEQFF. For the CDR3, the DNA is TGTGCCAGCAGCTTAGGGCGGGGGGGCATCGATGAGCAGTTCTTC.

The V gene is TRBV2, the J gene TRBJ1-2; TRBD1 might be the D (5 bases). CDR1 and CDR2 (germline): SNHLY, FYNNEI. The CDR3 spans 14 residues. V lost 7 bases and J lost 2, with 14 bases in between. CDR3 protein: CASNQGTGNYGYTF. The DNA of the CDR3 is TGTGCCAGCAACCAGGGAACGGGCAACTATGGCTACACCTTC.

V gene TRBV5-1 combines with J gene TRBJ1-4, with TRBD1 matching over 8 bases. The length of the CDR3 is 15 residues. In germline, CDR1 is SGHRS, CDR2 YFSETQ. V gave up 4 bases and J gave up 5 bases; unmatched junction bases: 7. The CDR3 nucleotides are TGCGCCAGCAGCAAAGCAGGGGGCGAGAATGAAAAACTGTTTTTT. Protein sequence: CASSKAGGENEKLFF.

This chain joins TRBV15 and TRBJ2-7; possibly TRBD2 for D (5 bases). CDR1 LNHNV and CDR2 YYDKDF come from the germline V gene (reference sequence). CDR3 length: 15 residues. The V end lost 2 bases, the J end lost 4 bases, and 15 bases lay between the germline ends. The CDR3 is CATSRPGVRIYEQYF. CDR3 nucleotide sequence: TGTGCCACCAGCAGACCCGGGGTCAGGATATACGAGCAGTACTTC.

DNA for the CDR3: TGTGCCACGTCCGGACAGGTGAACACTGAAGCTTTCTTT. Translating it yields CATSGQVNTEAFF. The chain carries TRBV19 and TRBJ1-1; 7 positions agree with TRBD1. V trimming: 10 bases; J trimming: 0 bases; junction bases outside the gene matches: 5. Germline V CDR1 and CDR2: LNHDA, SQIVND (reference sequence). The length of the CDR3 is 13 residues.

V is TRBV27 and J is TRBJ2-5; TRBD2 is a possible D gene (6 bases). Per germline, CDR1 MNHEY and CDR2 SMNVEV (reference sequence). The CDR3 length is 14 residues. Trimming shortened V by 5 bases and J by 1 base, and 11 bases separated the two germline ends. CDR3 residues: CASSPGGVQETQYF. CDR3 in DNA: TGTGCCAGCAGTCCCGGAGGGGTCCAAGAGACCCAGTACTTC.

The chain uses TRBV7-2 and TRBJ2-1, with 9 nucleotides matching TRBD2. The CDR3 sequence is 16 residues long. V lost 5 bases to trimming and J lost 3 bases; unmatched junction nucleotides: 8. The V gene's germline CDR1 is SGHTA and CDR2 FQGNSA. CDR3 DNA: TGTGCCAGCAGCCGCTGGGCGGGGGGGGTCTACAATGAGCAGTTCTTC. This codes for CASSRWAGGVYNEQFF. The full variable domain, rest sourced from reference TRBV7-2 and TRBJ2-1, is GAGVSQSPSNKVTEKGKDVELRCDPISGHTALYWYRQSLGQGLEFLIYFQGNSAPDKSGLPSDRFSAERTGGSVSTLTIQRTQQEDSAVYLCASSRWAGGVYNEQFFGPGTRLTVL.

The V gene is TRBV6-1, the J gene TRBJ2-7; D is possibly TRBD1 (6 bases). Germline-derived CDR1 and CDR2 are MNHNS and SASEGT. There are 15 residues in the CDR3. The ends were cut back, 3 bases at V and 3 bases at J, with 15 bases in the middle. The DNA of the CDR3 is TGTGCCAGCAGTGACCTGACAGGTGCTGACTACGAGCAGTACGTC. This sequence encodes CASSDLTGADYEQYV.

This chain joins TRBV5-8 and TRBJ1-6; 7 bases match TRBD1. The trim removed 5 bases at V and 11 bases at J, leaving 10 bases unmatched. CDR3 length equals 14 residues. The germline gives CDR1 SGHTS, CDR2 YDEGEE. This CDR3 is CASSLPGQMTPLHF. The CDR3 nucleotides are TGTGCCAGCAGTCTCCCGGGACAGATGACACCCCTCCACTTT.

This chain links TRBV5-1 with TRBJ2-7; 13 bases are a match to TRBD2. The V gene's germline CDR1 is SGHRS and CDR2 YFSETQ. The CDR3 loop spans 16 amino acids. The J segment lost 3 bases and the V segment lost 4 bases, leaving 7 bases of the junction unmatched. As DNA, the CDR3 is TGCGCCAGCAGCGACCAAGGACTAGCGGGAGTCTACGAGCAGTACTTC. Translated: CASSDQGLAGVYEQYF.

This chain joins TRBV7-2 and TRBJ2-3, with D perhaps TRBD2 (6 bases). V lost 0 bases to trimming and J lost 3 bases, with 13 bases between them. Germline loops: CDR1 SGHTA, CDR2 FQGNSA. This CDR3 has 16 residues. Written as DNA, the CDR3 is TGTGCCAGCAGCTTAGCCCCGGGGGTAGGGACAGATACGCAGTATTTT. It is translated as CASSLAPGVGTDTQYF. Full variable domain (remainder filled in from reference TRBV7-2 and TRBJ2-3): GAGVSQSPSNKVTEKGKDVELRCDPISGHTALYWYRQSLGQGLEFLIYFQGNSAPDKSGLPSDRFSAERTGGSVSTLTIQRTQQEDSAVYLCASSLAPGVGTDTQYFGPGTRLTVL.